Listed below are T cell receptor beta chains from one sample, sequenced in a study of esophageal squamous cell carcinoma under preoperative chemotherapy. TCRdb called the PCR reads again in MiXCR, with one record for every CDR3 protein. The table records around 14,000 distinct CDR3 sequences, roughly 66% of them present only once. The specimen was obtained from a patient given preoperative chemotherapy. The receptors derive from a human donor with esophageal squamous cell carcinoma. The donor label of this sample is uncertain. The conserved cysteine and the conserved F or W are not part of the CDR3 here. Size is omitted from some rows. Given values are once, few, many or a class for expanded clones.

clone size	J gene	V gene	CDR3 length	CDR3 protein
-	-	TRBV6-1	11	ATSATGVVEQY
many	TRBJ2-2	TRBV7-6	15	ASSPAASGVWTGELF
medium-sized	TRBJ1-4	TRBV6-1	10	ASSELSEKLF
-	-	TRBV6-1	12	ASSKDDEFHEQY
once	-	TRBV27	11	ASLGTLPYEQY
medium-sized	TRBJ2-2	TRBV7-6	11	ASSLSGTGELF
-	TRBJ2-3	TRBV6-1	14	ASGGGGGGAQETQY
few	TRBJ2-1	TRBV6-5	13	ASSYSSGRASEQF
-	TRBJ1-1	TRBV7-2	12	ASARAGRYTEAF
once	-	TRBV6-1	15	ASSEASKSGIPYEQY
-	-	TRBV11-3	13	ASSLGGNPNNEQY
-	-	TRBV6-8	18	ASSYELIELNGSKDNEQY
-	-	TRBV6-1	12	AGSGARGTETQY
-	-	TRBV6-1	13	ASRTGQVDTGAQY
-	-	TRBV6-1	15	ASSGGGGGSQNYEQY
-	TRBJ2-3	TRBV6-1	14	ASRGHGGGGAETQY
-	TRBJ2-1	TRBV6-1	13	ASSEMVGGFYEQF
-	TRBJ2-3	TRBV7-2	13	ASRLQAGGPDTQY
-	TRBJ2-1	TRBV11-3	13	ASSFEAGGVNEQF
many	TRBJ2-7	TRBV27	11	ASSWAGATEQY
many	TRBJ2-1	TRBV6-1	13	ASTRAGSWYNEQF
-	TRBJ2-1	TRBV6-1	13	ASRGADPWSYDLN
-	TRBJ2-3	TRBV10-2	16	ASSDRFGTSGTEDTQY
-	TRBJ2-5	TRBV12-3/TRBV12-4	12	ASSLNQGQETQY
-	-	TRBV12-3/TRBV12-4	12	ASSRTASGHEQY
-	TRBJ2-2	TRBV6-5	12	ASGWGGVTGALY
-	-	TRBV6-1	14	ASRGNGGDEEETQY
many	TRBJ2-3	TRBV7-6	12	ASSKLGSTDTQY
many	TRBJ2-1	TRBV12-3/TRBV12-4	12	ASSLGEKQHEQF
-	TRBJ2-1	TRBV6-1	16	ASSGREGGPVRYDAQF
-	TRBJ2-1	TRBV6-1	15	ASSEPIWRELGNEQF
medium-sized	TRBJ2-3	TRBV27	14	ASINLGGLIGNTQY
-	TRBJ2-3	TRBV6-4	12	ASSDKGGGGTQY
-	TRBJ2-3	TRBV10-3	11	ATRAGGTDEQF
once	TRBJ2-3	TRBV6-1	15	ASSAGGGGIDPDTQY
-	TRBJ2-2	TRBV6-5	16	ASSYSTTGTGGTGELF
-	TRBJ2-4	TRBV6-1	13	ASSPGLGGKNIQY
-	TRBJ2-2	TRBV12-3/TRBV12-4	11	ARKAVNTGEQF
few	TRBJ2-1	TRBV12-3/TRBV12-4	17	ASSWPPASGRVDYNEQF
-	-	TRBV7-2	19	ASSQTPDGGAGEGSTDTQY
-	TRBJ2-1	TRBV24-1	12	ASSDGGAYNEQF
-	TRBJ2-1	TRBV10-3	12	ASRGSGIYNEQF
-	-	TRBV6-1	13	ASSDDRGLKDEQF
once	-	TRBV10-3	12	AGGGVAGEDTQY
-	TRBJ2-3	TRBV19	12	ASSPGRRTDTQY
-	TRBJ1-5	TRBV10-3	10	ATLPGNQPQH
-	-	TRBV6-1	10	ASADTPYEQY
-	TRBJ2-3	TRBV6-1	9	ASSEADTQY
few	TRBJ2-1	TRBV4-1	13	ASSQGMDLQETQF
medium-sized	TRBJ2-6	TRBV6-1	13	ASRGGDSGANVLT
-	TRBJ2-2	TRBV6-5	14	ASSSRDGLNTGELF